Listed below are T cell receptor beta chains from one sample, sequenced in a study of siplizumab effects on memory and regulatory T cells. Produced via immunoSEQ multiplex PCR; TCRdb's table is partial and in-frame only. Altogether about 85,000 clones are present, about 95% being singletons, with the ten largest covering approximately 18%. The sample comprised CD8+ T cells sorted from blood. These receptors originate from a human donor in good health. Each CDR3 is given with its conserved first and last residue. A D gene is named only where the DNA matches it firmly. A clone size is listed for some rows: how often the clone was seen (once, few, many), or a class if it is expanded.

d_call clone_size j_call v_call cdr3_aa cdr3_nt
- once TRBJ1-1 TRBV6-4 CASSDNGFTEAFF TGTGCCAGCAGTGATAATGGGTTCACTGAAGCTTTCTTT
- - TRBJ2-7 TRBV28 CASSLISRREQYF TGTGCCAGCAGTCTTATTTCGCGGCGCGAGCAGTACTTC
TRBD2 - TRBJ2-7 TRBV12-5 CASGLGGLAGYEQYF TGTGCTAGTGGTTTGGGGGGACTAGCGGGTTACGAGCAGTACTTC
TRBD2 - TRBJ2-3 TRBV10-1 CASSESWTSGRAWTDTQYF TGCGCCAGCAGTGAGTCCTGGACTAGCGGGAGGGCCTGGACAGATACGCAGTATTTT
TRBD1 - TRBJ2-1 TRBV6-5 CASSSRGYYEQFF TGTGCCAGCAGTTCCAGGGGGTACTATGAGCAGTTCTTC
- - TRBJ2-1 TRBV6-1 CASSEGPAVSYNEQFF TGTGCCAGCAGTGAAGGGCCAGCGGTTTCTTACAATGAGCAGTTCTTC
- - TRBJ2-5 TRBV4-1 CASSSLYGQETQYF TGCGCCAGCAGCTCACTTTACGGACAAGAGACCCAGTACTTC
- - TRBJ2-7 TRBV28 CASSLIMQFYEQYF TGTGCCAGCAGCTTAATTATGCAGTTTTACGAGCAGTACTTC
- - TRBJ2-1 TRBV27 CASSLSGNEQFF TGTGCCAGCAGTTTATCGGGGAATGAGCAGTTCTTC
- - TRBJ1-4 TRBV7-9 CASSSDSSNEKLFF TGTGCCAGCAGCTCCGACAGTTCTAATGAAAAACTGTTTTTT